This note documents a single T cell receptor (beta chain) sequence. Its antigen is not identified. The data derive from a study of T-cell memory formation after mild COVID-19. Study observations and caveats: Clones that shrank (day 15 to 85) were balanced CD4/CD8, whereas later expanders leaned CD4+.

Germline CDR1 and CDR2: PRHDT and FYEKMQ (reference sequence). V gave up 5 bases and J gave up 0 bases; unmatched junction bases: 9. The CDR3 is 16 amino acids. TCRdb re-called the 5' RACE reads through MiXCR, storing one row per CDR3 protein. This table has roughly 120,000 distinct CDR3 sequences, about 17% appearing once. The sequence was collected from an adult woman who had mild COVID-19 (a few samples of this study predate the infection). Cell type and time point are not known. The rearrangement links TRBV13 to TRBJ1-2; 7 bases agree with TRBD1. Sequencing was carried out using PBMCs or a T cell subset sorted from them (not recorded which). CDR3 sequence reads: CASSHQGQTPNYGYTF. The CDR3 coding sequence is TGTGCCAGCAGCCACCAGGGACAGACCCCTAACTATGGCTACACCTTC.